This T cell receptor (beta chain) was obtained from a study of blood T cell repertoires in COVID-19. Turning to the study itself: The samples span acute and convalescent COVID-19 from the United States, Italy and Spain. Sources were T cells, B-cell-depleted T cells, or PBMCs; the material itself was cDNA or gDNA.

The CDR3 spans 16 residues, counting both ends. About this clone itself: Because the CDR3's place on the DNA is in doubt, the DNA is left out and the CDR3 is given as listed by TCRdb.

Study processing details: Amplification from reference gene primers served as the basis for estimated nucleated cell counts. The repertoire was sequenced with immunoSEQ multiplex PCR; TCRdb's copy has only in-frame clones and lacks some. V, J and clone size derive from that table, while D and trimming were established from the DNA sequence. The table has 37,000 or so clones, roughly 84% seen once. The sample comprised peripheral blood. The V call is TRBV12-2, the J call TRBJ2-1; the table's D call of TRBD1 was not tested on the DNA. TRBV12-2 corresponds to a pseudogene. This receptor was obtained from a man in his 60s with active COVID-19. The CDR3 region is CASRLVGSGIGNEQFF.